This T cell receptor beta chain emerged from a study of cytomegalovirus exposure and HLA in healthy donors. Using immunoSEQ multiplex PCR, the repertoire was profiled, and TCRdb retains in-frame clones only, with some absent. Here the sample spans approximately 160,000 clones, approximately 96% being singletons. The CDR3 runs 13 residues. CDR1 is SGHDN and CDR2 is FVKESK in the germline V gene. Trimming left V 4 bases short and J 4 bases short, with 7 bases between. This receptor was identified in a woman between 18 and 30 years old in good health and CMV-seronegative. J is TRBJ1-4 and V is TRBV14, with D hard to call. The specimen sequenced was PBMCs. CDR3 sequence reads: CASSRHLNEKLFF. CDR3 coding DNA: TGTGCCAGCAGCCGACACCTTAATGAAAAACTGTTTTTT.